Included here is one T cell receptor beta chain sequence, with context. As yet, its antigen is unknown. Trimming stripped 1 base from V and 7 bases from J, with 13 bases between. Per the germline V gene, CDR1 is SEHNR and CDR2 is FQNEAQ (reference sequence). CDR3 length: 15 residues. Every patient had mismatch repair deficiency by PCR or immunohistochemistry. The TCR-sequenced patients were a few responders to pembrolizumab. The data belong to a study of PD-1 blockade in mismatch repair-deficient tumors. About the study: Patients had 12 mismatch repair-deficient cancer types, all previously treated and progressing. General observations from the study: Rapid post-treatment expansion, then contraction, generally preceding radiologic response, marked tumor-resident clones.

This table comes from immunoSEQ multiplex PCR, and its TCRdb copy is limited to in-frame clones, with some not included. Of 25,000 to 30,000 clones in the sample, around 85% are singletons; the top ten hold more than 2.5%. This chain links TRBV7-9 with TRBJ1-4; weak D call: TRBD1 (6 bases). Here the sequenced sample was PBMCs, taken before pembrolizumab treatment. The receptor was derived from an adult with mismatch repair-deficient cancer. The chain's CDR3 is CASSLVGGGREKLFF. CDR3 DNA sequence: TGTGCCAGCAGCTTAGTAGGGGGGGGACGTGAAAAACTGTTTTTT.